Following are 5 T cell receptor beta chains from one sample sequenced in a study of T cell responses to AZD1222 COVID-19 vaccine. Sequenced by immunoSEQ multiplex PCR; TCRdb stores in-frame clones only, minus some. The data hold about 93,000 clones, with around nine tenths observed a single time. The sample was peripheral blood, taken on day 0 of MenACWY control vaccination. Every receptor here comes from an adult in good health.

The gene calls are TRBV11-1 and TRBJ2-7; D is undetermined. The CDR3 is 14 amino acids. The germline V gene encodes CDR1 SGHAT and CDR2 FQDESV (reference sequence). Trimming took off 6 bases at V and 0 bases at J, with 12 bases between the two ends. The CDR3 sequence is CASSYDKSSYEQYF. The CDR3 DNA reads TGTGCCAGCAGTTACGACAAGAGCTCCTACGAGCAGTACTTC.

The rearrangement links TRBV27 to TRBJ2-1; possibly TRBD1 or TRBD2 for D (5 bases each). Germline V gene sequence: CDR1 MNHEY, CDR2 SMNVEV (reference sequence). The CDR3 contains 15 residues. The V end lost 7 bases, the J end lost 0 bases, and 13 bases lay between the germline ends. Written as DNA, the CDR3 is TGTGCCAGCACCCCGTCGGGGACCTCCTACAATGAGCAGTTCTTC. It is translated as CASTPSGTSYNEQFF.

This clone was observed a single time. CDR3 sequence reads: CASIGIGRPYEQYF. The CDR3 bases are TGTGCCAGCATTGGGATTGGCCGACCCTACGAGCAGTACTTC. The chain is built from TRBV25-1 and TRBJ2-7; D not certain. The germline V gene has CDR1 MGHDK and CDR2 SYGVNS. This CDR3 is 14 amino acids long. Trimming shortened V by 7 bases and J by 2 bases, and 15 bases separated the two germline ends.

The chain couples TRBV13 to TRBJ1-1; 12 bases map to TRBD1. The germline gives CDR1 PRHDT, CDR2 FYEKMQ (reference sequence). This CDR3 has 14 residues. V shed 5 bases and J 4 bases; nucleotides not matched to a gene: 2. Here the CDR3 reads CASSTGQGATEAFF. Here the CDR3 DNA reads TGTGCCAGCAGCACGGGACAGGGGGCCACTGAAGCTTTCTTT.

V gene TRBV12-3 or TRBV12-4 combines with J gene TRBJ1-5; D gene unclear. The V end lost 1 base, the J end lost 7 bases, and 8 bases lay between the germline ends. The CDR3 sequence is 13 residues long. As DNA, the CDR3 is TGTGCCAGCAGTTTAGTAGGCGTGCAGCCCCAGCATTTT. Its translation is CASSLVGVQPQHF.